This T cell receptor beta chain was captured by sequencing in a study of regulatory T cells in long-lasting Graves disease. In the study overall: The study counted Graves' disease as persistent given over 5 years of antithyroid drugs and positive TSH receptor antibodies.

Noted time point: persistent/refractory GD, antithyroid drugs over 5 years with positive TRAb. The TCR library was prepared using RNA isolated from PBMCs. The authors diagnosed Graves' disease using American Thyroid Association guidelines. The TCR beta library used iRepertoire HTBI primers with Arm-PCR amplification of CDR3. Per the original data handling: Segment identification across samples yielded some 63 TRBV and roughly 15 TRBJ segments. TCRdb re-derived calls from the multiplex PCR reads in MiXCR, one entry per CDR3 protein. The V and J calls, along with clone size, are taken from TCRdb and not from the paper's own processing. This table holds about 400,000 distinct CDR3 sequences, around 21% found once. This clonotype came up many times. The antigen is not known. Germline V CDR1 and CDR2: KGHSH, LQKENI. Trimming removed 3 bases at V and 4 bases at J, with 7 bases between. The length of the CDR3 is 13 residues.

General study findings and limits: New patients shared roughly 960 public clonotypes, and persistent patients shared more, with about 2,700.

The V call is TRBV18, the J call TRBJ2-1, with no clear D. The material was peripheral blood mononuclear cells (PBMCs), obtained when the disease was refractory, from a patient treated with antithyroid drugs. The TCR comes from a female donor with Graves disease. This CDR3 reads CASSPEIYNEQFF. In DNA form, the CDR3 reads TGTGCCAGCTCACCTGAAATTTACAATGAGCAGTTCTTC. Combining the CDR3 with reference TRBV18 and TRBJ2-1 gives the whole variable domain NAGVMQNPRHLVRRRGQEARLRCSPMKGHSHVYWYRQLPEEGLKFMVYLQKENIIDESGMPKERFSAEFPKEGPSILRIQQVVRGDSAAYFCASSPEIYNEQFFGPGTRLTVL.